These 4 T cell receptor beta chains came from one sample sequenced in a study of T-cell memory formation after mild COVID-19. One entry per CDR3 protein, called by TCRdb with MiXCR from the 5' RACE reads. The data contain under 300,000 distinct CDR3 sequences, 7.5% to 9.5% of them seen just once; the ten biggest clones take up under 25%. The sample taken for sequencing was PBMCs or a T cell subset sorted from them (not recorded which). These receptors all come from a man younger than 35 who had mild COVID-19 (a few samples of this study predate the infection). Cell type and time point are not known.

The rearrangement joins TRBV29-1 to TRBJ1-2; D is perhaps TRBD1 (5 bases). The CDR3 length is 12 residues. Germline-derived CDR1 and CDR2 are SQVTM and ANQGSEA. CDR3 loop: CIATGGAHGYTF. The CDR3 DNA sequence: TGCATCGCAACGGGAGGGGCGCATGGCTACACCTTC.

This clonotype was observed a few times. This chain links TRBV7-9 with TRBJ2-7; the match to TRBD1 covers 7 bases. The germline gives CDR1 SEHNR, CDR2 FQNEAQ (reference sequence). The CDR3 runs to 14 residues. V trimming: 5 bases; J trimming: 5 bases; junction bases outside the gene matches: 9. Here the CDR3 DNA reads TGTGCCAGCAGCACCTCGACAGGGATCAACGAGCAGTACGTC. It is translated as CASSTSTGINEQYV.

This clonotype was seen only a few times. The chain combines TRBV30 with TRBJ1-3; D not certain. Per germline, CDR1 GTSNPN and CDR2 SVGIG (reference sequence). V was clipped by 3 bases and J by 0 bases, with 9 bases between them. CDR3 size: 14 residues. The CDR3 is CAWSGEVSGNTIYF. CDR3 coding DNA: TGTGCCTGGAGCGGAGAAGTCTCTGGAAACACCATATATTTT.

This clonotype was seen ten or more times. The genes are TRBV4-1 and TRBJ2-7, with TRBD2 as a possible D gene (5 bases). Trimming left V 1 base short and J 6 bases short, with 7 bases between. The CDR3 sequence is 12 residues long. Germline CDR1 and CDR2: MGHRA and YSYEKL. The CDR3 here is CASSQGSGEQYF. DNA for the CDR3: TGCGCCAGCAGCCAAGGGAGCGGCGAGCAGTACTTC.